This T cell receptor beta chain came from a study of blood T cells in healthy people across ages (dated by TCRdb to the mid-2010s). Turning to the overall study: In model experiments, roughly one uniquely barcoded TCR beta cDNA molecule per two T cells was captured by template switching. Age-related changes in TCR beta repertoire diversity were measured in the study by deep sequencing normalized with unique cDNA molecular identifiers. Donors were grouped into four age groups: young (average approximately 16 years), middle-aged (about 40), aged (approximately 67) and long-lived (82). For two donors (one aged 18 to 29 and one aged 80 or older), the study analyzed two additional independent replicas of 1 million unique cDNA reads from the same blood draw.

The CDR3, cysteine through phenylalanine, is 14 amino acids long. Only the CDR3 part of the read is kept: 42 bases, read in frame from the first base. CDR1 is given as SGHDT and CDR2 as YYEEEE, both from the germline V gene. This clonotype has just a few counts. Which antigen it targets is not known. Base quality data are lacking; no much larger clone is found one base away. The donors were roughly 39 Caucasian individuals from Russia, aged 6 to 90 years, who were systemically healthy. Each donor gave about 9.8 milliliters of peripheral blood, drawn into EDTA-treated Vacutainer tubes. Ficoll-Paque density-gradient centrifugation was used to isolate PBMCs, with at least 6.5 million per sample. Total RNA, at least 6 micrograms per sample, was extracted from PBMCs with Trizol reagent. For every donor, an aliquot of PBMCs went through flow cytometry to measure the percentages of naive CD45RAhigh/CD27high T cells.

The library was obtained by 5' RACE. Sequencing took place on an Illumina HiSeq 2500. A second PCR of about 6 to 11 cycles was performed with a sample-barcoded 5' primer and a J-beta primer mix. A template-switch 5' adaptor carrying 12 random nucleotides introduced a unique molecular identifier onto each TCR beta cDNA molecule. Each sample yielded at least 2.5 million CDR3-containing paired-end reads. All of the RNA was converted into first-strand cDNA using the Mint cDNA synthesis kit, with a TRBC-specific oligonucleotide serving as the primer. All cDNA was treated with uracil-DNA glycosylase and then went through a first 18-cycle PCR with the universal primers M1SS and BC2_uni_R. As for the original processing: Normalization of each sample was performed by random selection of 1 million high-quality reads, each carrying a distinct molecular identifier. Reads with shared molecular identifiers were discarded instead of being binned into consensus sequences. MiTCR, with a Q25 quality threshold and the strictest error-elimination algorithm, was used for CDR3 identification, clonotype clustering and error correction. A nonparametric unseen species model using Euler transformation provided a lower-bound estimate of total TCR beta diversity. In TCRdb, the public reads were trimmed at Q25 with fastp and aligned with MiXCR, with productive beta chains retained. Each CDR3 protein gets just one entry, which takes the most common genes and DNA from the rows behind it. None of the V and J calls come from the authors' own analysis; TCRdb made them. Within this sample are 500,000 to 550,000 distinct CDR3 sequences, with about 25% of them counted one time only. The ten largest account for just under 9% of the sample.

The investigation overall reported the following: Compared with the aged group, more naive CD4+ T cells, fewer expanded clones and increased TCR diversity were shown by the long-lived group, suggesting age selection. Because the CMV infection status of the donors was unknown, age-related changes in expanded clonotypes may potentially have been confounded. Observed TCR beta diversity correlated strongly with the percentage of naive T cells measured by flow cytometry. Observed TCR beta diversity per million T cells fell roughly linearly with age, and a significant reduction was already apparent by age roughly 40. Estimates of total diversity based on one million sequenced T cells were considered lower bounds and underestimates. Since profiling was done on bulk unsorted PBMCs, naive and antigen-experienced compartments could not be conclusively compared.

The sample also formed part of further work on T cells of mothers and their children. As that second paper reports: Donors were nine systemically healthy Caucasian individuals: three mothers and their six children. cDNA synthesis consumed the entire amount of extracted RNA, loaded at 1.5 ug RNA in each 15 ul reaction. Sample barcodes and 2-4 random nucleotides were added via the M1S primer in the second PCR. Over 8.5 million TCR beta CDR3 reads came from each mother, compared with about 3.2 million reads from each child. TCR recombination output is similarly shaped by thymic selection in related and unrelated pairs, with a minor effect exerted by inherited differences. Normalized repertoire overlap was always slightly but never significantly higher in related than unrelated mother-child pairs. No persistent microchimeric T cell clones were found, with a detection sensitivity of approximately 100 clones per million clonotypes. The study used deep NGS to compare TCR beta repertoires of mothers and children, seeking features distinguishing related mother-child pairs from unrelated individuals. Mothers averaged about 37 +/- 4 years of age and children averaged 11 +/- 4 years. Libraries were sequenced on Illumina HiSeq 2000 with 100+100 nt paired-end reads after adapter ligation with NEBNext reagents. Mother and child libraries were prepared a month apart and sequenced in separate runs to prevent cross-contamination. For each donor, somewhere between 500,000 and 2,000,000 distinct TCR beta clonotypes were identified. Naive TCR beta clonotypes were estimated from low-frequency clonotypes matched to each donor's FACS-determined naive share, without sorting.

Recombination linked TRBV5-6 to TRBJ2-5, and 12 bases in between align with TRBD2. The better agreement between TRBJ2-1 and the DNA end casts doubt on the J call. The sequence was obtained from a boy between 10 and 17 years old in good health. The specimen sequenced was blood. The bases read TGTGCCAGCAGCTTGGCTGGGACTAGCGGGGAGCAGTTCTTC. Protein translation: CASSLAGTSGEQFF.